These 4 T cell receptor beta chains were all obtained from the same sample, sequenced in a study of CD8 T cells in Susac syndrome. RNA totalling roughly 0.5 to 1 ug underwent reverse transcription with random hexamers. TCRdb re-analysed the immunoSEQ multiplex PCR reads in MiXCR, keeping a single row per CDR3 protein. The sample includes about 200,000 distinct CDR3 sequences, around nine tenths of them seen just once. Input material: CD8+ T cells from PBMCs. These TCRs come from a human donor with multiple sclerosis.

The CDR3 sequence: CASSLYGQGGEQYF. For the CDR3, the DNA is TGTGCCAGCAGTTTATACGGACAGGGAGGCGAGCAGTACTTC. This chain uses TRBV27 with TRBJ2-7; 8 bases match TRBD1. Germline V gene sequence: CDR1 MNHEY, CDR2 SMNVEV (reference sequence). The V segment lost 1 base and the J segment 6 bases; nucleotides outside the gene matches: 5. The CDR3 is 14 amino acids.

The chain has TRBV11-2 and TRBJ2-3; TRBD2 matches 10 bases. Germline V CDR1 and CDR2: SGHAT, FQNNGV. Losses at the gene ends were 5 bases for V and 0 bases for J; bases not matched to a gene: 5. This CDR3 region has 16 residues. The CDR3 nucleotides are TGTGCCAGCAGCACTCGGACTAGCGGAAGCACAGATACGCAGTATTTT. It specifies CASSTRTSGSTDTQYF.

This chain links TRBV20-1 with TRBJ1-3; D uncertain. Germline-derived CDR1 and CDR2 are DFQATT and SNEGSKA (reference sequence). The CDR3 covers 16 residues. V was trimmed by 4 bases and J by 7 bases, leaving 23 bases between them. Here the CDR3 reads CSATLRGLQSENTIYF. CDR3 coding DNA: TGCAGTGCTACCCTACGTGGTCTACAGTCCGAGAACACCATATATTTT.

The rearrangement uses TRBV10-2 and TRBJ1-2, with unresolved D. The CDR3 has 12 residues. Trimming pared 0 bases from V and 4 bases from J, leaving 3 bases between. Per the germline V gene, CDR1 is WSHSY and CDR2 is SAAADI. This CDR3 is CASSESAYGYTF. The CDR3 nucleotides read TGCGCCAGCAGTGAGTCGGCCTATGGCTACACCTTC.